This T cell receptor beta chain emerged from a study of cytomegalovirus exposure and HLA in healthy donors. The CDR3 contains 15 residues. In germline, CDR1 is MGHDK, CDR2 SYGVNS. V lost 6 bases, J lost 0 bases, and 11 bases lay in between. In the PCR, 60 Vbeta and 13 Jbeta primers were used. Repertoires were generated with immunoSEQ multiplex PCR, while TCRdb's copy carries only in-frame clones and drops some. The repertoire holds about 160,000 clones, roughly 78% seen once, with 1% in the top ten. The sample holds a few counts of this clone. The antigen is unknown. Study-wide points: There were a few CMV-associated chains whose specificity for CMV antigens was confirmed in vitro. The records held CMV serostatus as the only immune exposure information.

The clonotype was recovered from a woman aged 45 to 65 in good health and CMV-seropositive. The specimen sequenced was PBMCs. The chain uses TRBV25-1 and TRBJ1-4, with D possibly being TRBD1 (5 bases). The CDR3: CASRRGGATNEKLFF. Here the CDR3 DNA reads TGTGCCAGCAGAAGGGGTGGGGCAACTAATGAAAAACTGTTTTTT. Using reference TRBV25-1 and TRBJ1-4 for the parts outside the CDR3, the full variable domain is EADIYQTPRYLVIGTGKKITLECSQTMGHDKMYWYQQDPGMELHLIHYSYGVNSTEKGDLSSESTVSRIRTEHFPLTLESARPSHTSQYLCASRRGGATNEKLFFGSGTQLSVL.